This passage covers 3 T cell receptor beta chains from one sample sequenced in a study of Ad26.COV2.S vaccination and SARS-CoV-2 variants. The sample's treatment: some 20 received Ad26.COV2.S at low or high dose, single or two shots; about 5 received placebo; per-sample allocation not given. At day 63 after the first vaccine or placebo injection, samples were drawn. Here immunoSEQ multiplex PCR was the method, and the copy in TCRdb shows in-frame clones only, minus some. The sample shows hundreds of thousands of clones, about 91% of them seen only once. Here the sequenced sample was peripheral blood, taken in a trial of Ad26.COV2.S vaccine versus placebo. The receptors come from a person between 18 and 59 years old who received the Ad26.COV2.S COVID-19 vaccine or a placebo.

The chain uses TRBV7-3 and TRBJ1-1, with D possibly TRBD1 on 5 matching bases. The CDR3 runs 15 residues. Germline V gene lookup returns CDR1 SGHTA and CDR2 FQGTGA. Trimming cost V 2 bases and J 6 bases, with 16 bases left between them. The CDR3 region is CASSLGGWALAEAFF. Written as DNA, the CDR3 is TGTGCCAGCAGCTTAGGGGGTTGGGCGTTGGCTGAAGCTTTCTTT.

The chain carries TRBV10-3 and TRBJ2-5; D perhaps matches TRBD1 (6 bases). The CDR3 spans 14 residues. The germline V and J ends were trimmed by 11 bases and 2 bases, with 18 bases remaining between them. The germline V gene encodes CDR1 ENHRY and CDR2 SYGVKD. The CDR3 nucleotides read TGTGCCTCCTCCCCCAGGGGCTATCAAGAGACCCAGTACTTC. Amino acid sequence: CASSPRGYQETQYF.

This clone occurred a few times. J is TRBJ1-5 and V is TRBV2; TRBD1 aligns across 9 bases. Germline V gene sequence: CDR1 SNHLY, CDR2 FYNNEI. This CDR3 comprises 14 residues. The ends lost 6 bases at V and 5 bases at J; junction bases unmatched: 5. The CDR3 spells CASSQGQGHQPQHF. The CDR3, as DNA: TGTGCCAGCAGCCAGGGACAGGGTCATCAGCCCCAGCATTTT.